The clone carrying this T cell receptor beta chain came up a few times. The record originates from a study of T cell repertoires in cytomegalovirus infection. From the reads, TCRdb called clonotypes with MiXCR, one entry per CDR3 protein. In the table there are approximately 700,000 distinct CDR3 sequences, less than 40% of which are singletons. With V trimmed by 5 bases and J by 7 bases, 9 bases remained unmatched. This CDR3 is built from 16 residues. Germline V gene lookup returns CDR1 SGHVS and CDR2 FNYEAQ. This sequence was found in a human donor in good health (CMV status not recorded). Some clones in this sample may be carry-over from other donors' samples. Sequencing was done on a sample of PBMCs. The rearrangement links TRBV7-6 to TRBJ2-2; 11 bases fit TRBD2. For the CDR3, the DNA is TGTGCCAGCAGCGGGGAGGGGACTAGCGGACACGGGGAGCTGTTTTTT. Translated: CASSGEGTSGHGELFF.